This TCR beta chain was obtained from a study of blood T cell repertoires in COVID-19. This CDR3 contains 15 residues. With 1 base removed from V and 6 bases from J, the gap between germline ends came to 15 bases. Germline values: CDR1 SGHDT, CDR2 YYEEEE. Assay: immunoSEQ multiplex PCR; the TCRdb copy retains only in-frame clones and omits some. The table has approximately 230,000 clones, around 80% seen once; the top ten hold 4%. This sequence joins TRBV5-6 and TRBJ2-3; D may be TRBD1 (5 bases). The receptor comes from a woman between 35 and 50 years old with active or convalescent COVID-19. The sequencing sample was made of peripheral blood. In DNA, the CDR3 is TGTGCCAGCAGCTTGAGGGGCAGGGTTAGCGATACGCAGTATTTT. Amino acids: CASSLRGRVSDTQYF.